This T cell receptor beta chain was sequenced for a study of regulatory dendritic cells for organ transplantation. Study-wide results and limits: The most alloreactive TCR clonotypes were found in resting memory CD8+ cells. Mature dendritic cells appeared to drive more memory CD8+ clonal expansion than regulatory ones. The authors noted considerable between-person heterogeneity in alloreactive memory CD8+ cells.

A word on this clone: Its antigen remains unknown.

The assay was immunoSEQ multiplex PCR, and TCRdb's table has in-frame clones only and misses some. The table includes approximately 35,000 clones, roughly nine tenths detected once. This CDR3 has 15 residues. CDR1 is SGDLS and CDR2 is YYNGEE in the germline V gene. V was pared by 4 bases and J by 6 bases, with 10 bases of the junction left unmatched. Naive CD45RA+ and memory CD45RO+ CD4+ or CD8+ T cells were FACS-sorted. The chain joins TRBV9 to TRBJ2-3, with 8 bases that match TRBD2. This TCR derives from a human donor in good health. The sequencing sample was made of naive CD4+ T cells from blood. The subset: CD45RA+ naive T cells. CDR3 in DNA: TGTGCCAGCAGCCTCCAGGGACTAGTTCTCGATACGCAGTATTTT. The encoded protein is CASSLQGLVLDTQYF.